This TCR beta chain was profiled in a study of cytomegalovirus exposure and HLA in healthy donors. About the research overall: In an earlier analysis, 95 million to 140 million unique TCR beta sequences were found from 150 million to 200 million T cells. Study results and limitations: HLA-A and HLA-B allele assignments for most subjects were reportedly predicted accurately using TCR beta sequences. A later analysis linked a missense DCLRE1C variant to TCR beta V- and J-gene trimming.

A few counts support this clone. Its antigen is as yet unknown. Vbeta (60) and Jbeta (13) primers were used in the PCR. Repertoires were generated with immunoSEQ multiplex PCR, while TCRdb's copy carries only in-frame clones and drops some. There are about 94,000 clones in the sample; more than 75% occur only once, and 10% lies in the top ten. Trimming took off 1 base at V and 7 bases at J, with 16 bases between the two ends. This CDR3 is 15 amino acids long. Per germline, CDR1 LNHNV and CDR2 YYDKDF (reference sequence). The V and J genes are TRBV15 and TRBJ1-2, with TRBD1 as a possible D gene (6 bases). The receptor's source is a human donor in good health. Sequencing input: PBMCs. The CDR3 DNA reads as TGTGCCACCAGCAGAGGGGGGCAGGGAAGAAGTGGCTACACCTTC. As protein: CATSRGGQGRSGYTF.